This entry concerns a single T cell receptor beta chain. The antigen is unknown. Arm-PCR of CDR3 regions with iRepertoire HTBI primers generated TCR beta libraries. TCRdb ran MiXCR on the multiplex PCR reads and lists one entry per CDR3 protein. The sample has hundreds of thousands of distinct CDR3 sequences; 15% to 20% are singletons. The sample belongs to a study of regulatory T cells in long-lasting Graves disease. General study points: Lower TCR diversity characterized persistent Graves' patients relative to newly diagnosed patients.

This sample's time point: newly diagnosed GD, antithyroid drugs for less than 3 months. The TCR library was prepared using RNA isolated from PBMCs. It was an endocrinology department in Xi'an, China, that provided the patients. Another study also made use of these data, one on T cells in Graves' hyperthyroidism and ophthalmopathy. That work contributes: Graves' hyperthyroidism showing no ophthalmopathy progression within 18 months was considered stable. Used for diagnoses were clinical symptoms, serum thyroxine and TRAb, thyroid ultrasound and orbital computed tomography.

This clonotype originated in a woman aged 25-40 years with Graves disease. This sample comprised peripheral blood mononuclear cells (PBMCs), obtained at new diagnosis, from a patient treated with antithyroid drugs.

CDR3 residues: CASSGAEAFF. The CDR3 DNA sequence: TGTGCCAGTAGTGGGGCGGAAGCTTTCTTT. This chain connects TRBV19 to TRBJ1-1; tentatively, D is TRBD1 (5 bases). From germline, CDR1 is LNHDA and CDR2 SQIVND (reference sequence). Deletions cut 5 bases from V and 8 bases from J, with 6 bases between. The CDR3 spans 10 residues.